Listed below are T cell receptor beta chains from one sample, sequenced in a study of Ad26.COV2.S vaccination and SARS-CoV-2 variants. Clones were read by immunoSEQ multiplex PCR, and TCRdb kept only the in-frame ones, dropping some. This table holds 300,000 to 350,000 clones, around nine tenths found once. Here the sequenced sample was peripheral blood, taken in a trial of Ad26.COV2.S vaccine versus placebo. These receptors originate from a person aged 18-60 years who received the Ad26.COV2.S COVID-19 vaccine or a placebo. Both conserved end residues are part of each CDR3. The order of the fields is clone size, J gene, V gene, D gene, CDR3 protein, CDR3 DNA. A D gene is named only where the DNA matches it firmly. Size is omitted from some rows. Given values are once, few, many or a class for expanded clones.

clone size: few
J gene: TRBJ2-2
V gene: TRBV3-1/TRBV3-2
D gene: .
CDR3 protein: CASSQDRWGELFF
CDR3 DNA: TGTGCCAGCAGCCAAGATAGGTGGGGGGAGCTGTTTTTT

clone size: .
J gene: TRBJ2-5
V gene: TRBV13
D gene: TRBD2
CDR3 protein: CASSSSGTRTQETQYF
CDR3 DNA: TGTGCCAGCAGCTCATCCGGGACTAGGACTCAAGAGACCCAGTACTTC

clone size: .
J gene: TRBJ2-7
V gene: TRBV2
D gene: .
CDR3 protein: CASSDPQQSNF
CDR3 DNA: TGTGCCAGCAGTGATCCCCAGCAAAGCAACTTC

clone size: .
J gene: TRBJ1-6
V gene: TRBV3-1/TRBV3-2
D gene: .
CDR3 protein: CASSQEAGYNSPLHF
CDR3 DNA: TGTGCCAGCAGCCAAGAGGCAGGGTATAATTCACCCCTCCACTTT

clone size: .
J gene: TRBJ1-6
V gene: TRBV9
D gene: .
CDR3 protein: CASSVSPSGGGNSPLHF
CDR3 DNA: TGTGCCAGCAGCGTGAGCCCGTCAGGCGGCGGCAATTCACCCCTCCACTTT

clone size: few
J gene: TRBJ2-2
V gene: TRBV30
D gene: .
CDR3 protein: CACSRPFFGELFF
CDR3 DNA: TGTGCCTGCTCGAGACCCTTTTTCGGGGAGCTGTTTTTT

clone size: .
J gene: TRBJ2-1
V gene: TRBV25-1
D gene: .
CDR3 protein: CASSAAGYNEQFF
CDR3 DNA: TGTGCCAGCAGTGCGGCAGGCTACAATGAGCAGTTCTTC

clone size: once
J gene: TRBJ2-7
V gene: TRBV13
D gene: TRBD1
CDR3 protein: CASSLTGDVYEQYF
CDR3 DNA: TGTGCCAGCAGCCTGACAGGGGATGTGTACGAGCAGTACTTC

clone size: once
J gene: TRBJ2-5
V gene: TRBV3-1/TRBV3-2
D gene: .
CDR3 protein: CASSQDRNSPETQYF
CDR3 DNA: TGTGCCAGCAGCCAAGATAGGAATAGCCCAGAGACCCAGTACTTC

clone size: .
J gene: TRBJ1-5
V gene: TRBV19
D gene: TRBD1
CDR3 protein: CASSIRGKSVGTGFYSNQPQHF
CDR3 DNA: TGTGCCAGTAGTATTAGGGGAAAATCGGTCGGGACAGGATTCTATAGCAATCAGCCCCAGCATTTT

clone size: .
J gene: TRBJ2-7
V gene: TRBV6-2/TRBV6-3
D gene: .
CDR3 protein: CASSSRLYEQYF
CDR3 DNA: TGTGCCAGCAGTTCCCGATTATACGAGCAGTACTTC

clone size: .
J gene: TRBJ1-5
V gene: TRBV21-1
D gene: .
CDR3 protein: CASSLGGGSQPQHF
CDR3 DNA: TGTGCCAGCAGCCTTGGAGGGGGGAGCCAGCCCCAGCATTTT

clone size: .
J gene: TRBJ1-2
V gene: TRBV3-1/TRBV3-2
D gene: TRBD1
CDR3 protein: CASSQDEGAGCYTF
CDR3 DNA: TGTGCCAGCAGCCAAGACGAGGGGGCAGGATGCTACACCTTC

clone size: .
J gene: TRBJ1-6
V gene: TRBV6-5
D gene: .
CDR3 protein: CASSYSSGVSDSPLHF
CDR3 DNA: TGTGCCAGCAGTTACTCGAGTGGGGTTTCGGATTCACCCCTCCACTTT

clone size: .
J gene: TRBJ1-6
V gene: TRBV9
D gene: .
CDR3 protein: CASSVAKDRDHKDSPLHF
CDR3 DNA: TGTGCCAGCAGCGTAGCTAAGGATAGGGATCACAAGGATTCACCCCTCCACTTT

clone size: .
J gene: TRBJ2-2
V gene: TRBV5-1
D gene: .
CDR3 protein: CASSPLTVGTGELFF
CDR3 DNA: TGCGCCAGCAGCCCCCTGACAGTTGGGACCGGGGAGCTGTTTTTT

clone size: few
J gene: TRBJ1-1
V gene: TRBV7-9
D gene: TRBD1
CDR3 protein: CASSLSGGNTEAFF
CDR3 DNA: TGTGCCAGCAGCTTATCAGGGGGGAACACTGAAGCTTTCTTT

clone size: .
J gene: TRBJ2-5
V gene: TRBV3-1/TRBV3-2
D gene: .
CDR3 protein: CASSQMVGETQYF
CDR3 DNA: TGTGCCAGCAGCCAAATGGTTGGGGAGACCCAGTACTTC

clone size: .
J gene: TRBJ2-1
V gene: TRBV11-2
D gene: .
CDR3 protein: CASSPTGHSYNEQFF
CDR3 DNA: TGTGCCAGCAGCCCTACCGGGCACTCCTACAATGAGCAGTTCTTC

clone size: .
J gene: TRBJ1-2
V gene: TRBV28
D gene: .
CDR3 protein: CASNPAGVSHGYTF
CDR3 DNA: TGTGCCAGCAACCCCGCTGGGGTGTCTCATGGCTACACCTTC

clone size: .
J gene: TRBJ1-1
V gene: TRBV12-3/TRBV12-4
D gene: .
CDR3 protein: CASSLREYTEAFF
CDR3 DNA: TGTGCCAGCAGTTTGAGGGAGTACACTGAAGCTTTCTTT

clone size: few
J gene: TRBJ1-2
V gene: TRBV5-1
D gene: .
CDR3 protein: CASSLERLTQGYTF
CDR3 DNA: TGCGCCAGCAGCTTAGAGCGGTTGACGCAAGGCTACACCTTC

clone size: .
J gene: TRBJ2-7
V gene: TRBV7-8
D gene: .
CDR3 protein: CASSLAENEQYF
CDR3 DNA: TGTGCCAGCAGCTTAGCAGAAAACGAGCAGTACTTC

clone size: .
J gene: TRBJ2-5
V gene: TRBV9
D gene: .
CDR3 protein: CASSVDREKTQYF
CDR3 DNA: TGTGCCAGCAGCGTAGACAGGGAAAAGACCCAGTACTTC

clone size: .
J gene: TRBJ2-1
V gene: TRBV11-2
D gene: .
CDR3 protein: CASSIGTPGNEQFF
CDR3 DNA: TGTGCCAGCAGCATCGGAACCCCCGGGAATGAGCAGTTCTTC

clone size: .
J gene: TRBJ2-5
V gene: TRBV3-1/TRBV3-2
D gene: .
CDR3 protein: CASSQQKLETQYF
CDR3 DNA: TGTGCCAGCAGCCAACAGAAACTGGAGACCCAGTACTTC

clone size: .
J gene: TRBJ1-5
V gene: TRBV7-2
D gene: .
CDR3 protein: CASSLERGQPQHF
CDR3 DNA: TGTGCCAGCAGCTTAGAAAGGGGACAGCCCCAGCATTTT

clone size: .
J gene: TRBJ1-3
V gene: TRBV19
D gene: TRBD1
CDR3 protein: CASSTGTGVGNTIYF
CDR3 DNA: TGTGCCAGTAGTACCGGGACAGGTGTTGGAAACACCATATATTTT

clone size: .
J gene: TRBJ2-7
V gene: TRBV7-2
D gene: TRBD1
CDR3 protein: CASSQRQGADYEQYF
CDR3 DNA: TGTGCCAGCAGCCAGAGACAGGGGGCCGACTACGAGCAGTACTTC

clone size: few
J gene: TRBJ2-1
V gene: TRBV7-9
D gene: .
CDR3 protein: CASSPRDSESYNEQFF
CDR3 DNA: TGTGCCAGCAGCCCACGGGACTCAGAGTCCTACAATGAGCAGTTCTTC

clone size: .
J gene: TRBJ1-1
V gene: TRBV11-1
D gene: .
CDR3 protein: CASSARKRVMGEAFF
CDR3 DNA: TGTGCCAGCAGCGCTAGGAAGAGGGTAATGGGGGAAGCTTTCTTT

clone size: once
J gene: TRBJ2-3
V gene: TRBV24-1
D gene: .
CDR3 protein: CASLTDTQYF
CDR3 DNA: TGTGCCTCCCTCACAGATACGCAGTATTTT

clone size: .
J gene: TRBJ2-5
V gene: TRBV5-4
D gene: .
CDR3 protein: CASSLHPQETQYF
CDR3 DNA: TGTGCCAGCAGCTTGCATCCCCAAGAGACCCAGTACTTC

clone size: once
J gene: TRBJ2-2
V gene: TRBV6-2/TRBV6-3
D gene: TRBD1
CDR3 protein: CASSWGYGQGDGELFF
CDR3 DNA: TGTGCCAGCAGCTGGGGGTACGGACAGGGAGACGGGGAGCTGTTTTTT

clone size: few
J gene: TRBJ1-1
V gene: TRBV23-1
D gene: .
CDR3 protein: CASSHGIENTEAFF
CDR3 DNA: TGCGCCAGCAGTCATGGGATCGAGAACACTGAAGCTTTCTTT

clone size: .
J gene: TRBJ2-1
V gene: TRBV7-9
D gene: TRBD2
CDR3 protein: CASTFSLAGGSYNEQFF
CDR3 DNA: TGTGCCAGCACCTTTAGTTTAGCGGGAGGCTCCTACAATGAGCAGTTCTTC

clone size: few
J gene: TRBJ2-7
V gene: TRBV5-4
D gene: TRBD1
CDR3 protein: CASSKDRQGAGEQYF
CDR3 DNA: TGTGCCAGCAGCAAGGACAGACAGGGGGCTGGCGAGCAGTACTTC

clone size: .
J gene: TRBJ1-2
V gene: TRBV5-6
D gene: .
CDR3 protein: CASSLMGGSYGYTF
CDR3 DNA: TGTGCCAGCAGCTTGATGGGAGGGAGCTATGGCTACACCTTC

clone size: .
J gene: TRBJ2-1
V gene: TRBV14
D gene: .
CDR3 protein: CASSQGLAQLSYNEQFF
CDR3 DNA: TGTGCCAGCAGCCAAGGGCTAGCTCAGCTCTCCTACAATGAGCAGTTCTTC

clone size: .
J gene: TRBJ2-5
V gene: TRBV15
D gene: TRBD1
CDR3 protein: CATSRATGSETQYF
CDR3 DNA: TGTGCCACCAGCAGAGCGACAGGGTCGGAGACCCAGTACTTC

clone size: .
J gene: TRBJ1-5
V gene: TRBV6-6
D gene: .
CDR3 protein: CASSRDGEVDQPQHF
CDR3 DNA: TGTGCCAGCAGCCGGGACGGGGAGGTCGATCAGCCCCAGCATTTT

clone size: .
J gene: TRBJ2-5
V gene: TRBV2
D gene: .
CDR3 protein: CASTDDREGETQYF
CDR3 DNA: TGTGCCAGCACCGACGACAGGGAGGGTGAGACCCAGTACTTC

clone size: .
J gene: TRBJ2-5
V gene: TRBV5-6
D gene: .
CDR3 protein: CASSLGRDHQETQYF
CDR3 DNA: TGTGCCAGCAGCTTGGGACGGGACCACCAAGAGACCCAGTACTTC

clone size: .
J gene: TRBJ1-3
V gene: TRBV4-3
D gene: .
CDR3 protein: CASSPISGNTIYF
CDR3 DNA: TGCGCCAGCAGCCCGATCTCTGGAAACACCATATATTTT

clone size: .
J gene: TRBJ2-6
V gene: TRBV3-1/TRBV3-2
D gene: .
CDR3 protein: CASSQDDRLISGANVLTF
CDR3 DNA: TGTGCCAGCAGCCAAGATGACAGACTTATTTCTGGGGCCAACGTCCTGACTTTC

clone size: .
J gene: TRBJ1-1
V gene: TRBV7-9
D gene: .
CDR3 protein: CASSLGGLNTEAFF
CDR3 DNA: TGTGCCAGCAGCTTAGGGGGTTTGAACACTGAAGCTTTCTTT

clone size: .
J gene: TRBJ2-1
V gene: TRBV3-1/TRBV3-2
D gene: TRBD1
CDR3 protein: CASSQDLQGALDEQFF
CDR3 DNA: TGTGCCAGCAGCCAAGATCTGCAGGGGGCGTTAGATGAGCAGTTCTTC

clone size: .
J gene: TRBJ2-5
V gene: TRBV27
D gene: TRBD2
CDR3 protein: CARALTETSGISRDWVTQYF
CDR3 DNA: TGTGCCAGAGCCCTCACCGAGACTAGCGGGATAAGCCGCGATTGGGTGACCCAGTACTTC

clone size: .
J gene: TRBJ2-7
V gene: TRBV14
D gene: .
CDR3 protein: CASSQMHRAHEQYF
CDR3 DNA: TGTGCCAGCAGCCAAATGCACAGGGCCCACGAGCAGTACTTC

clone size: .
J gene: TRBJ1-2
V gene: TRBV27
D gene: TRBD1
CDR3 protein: CASRGQSIYGYTF
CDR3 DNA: TGTGCCAGCAGGGGACAGTCGATCTATGGCTACACCTTC

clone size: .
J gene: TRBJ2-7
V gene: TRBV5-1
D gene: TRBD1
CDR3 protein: CASSLLQGAGYEQYF
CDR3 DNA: TGCGCCAGCAGCTTGCTCCAGGGGGCGGGCTACGAGCAGTACTTC

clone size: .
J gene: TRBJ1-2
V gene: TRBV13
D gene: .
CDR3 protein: CASSAETLGGYTF
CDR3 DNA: TGTGCCAGCAGCGCCGAGACACTGGGTGGCTACACCTTC

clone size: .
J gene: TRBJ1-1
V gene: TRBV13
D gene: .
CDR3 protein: CASSTSPGNTEAFF
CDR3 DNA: TGTGCCAGCAGCACTAGCCCGGGAAACACTGAAGCTTTCTTT

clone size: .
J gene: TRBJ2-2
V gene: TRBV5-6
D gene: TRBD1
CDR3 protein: CASSPRGQAFIGELFF
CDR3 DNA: TGTGCCAGCAGCCCAAGGGGACAGGCTTTCATCGGGGAGCTGTTTTTT

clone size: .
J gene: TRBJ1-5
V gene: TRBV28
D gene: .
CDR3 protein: CASSPHNQPQHF
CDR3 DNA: TGTGCCAGCAGCCCGCACAATCAGCCCCAGCATTTT

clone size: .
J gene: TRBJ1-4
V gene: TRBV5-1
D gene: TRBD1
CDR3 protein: CASSLGQPNEKLFF
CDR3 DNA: TGCGCCAGCAGCCTGGGACAGCCTAATGAAAAACTGTTTTTT

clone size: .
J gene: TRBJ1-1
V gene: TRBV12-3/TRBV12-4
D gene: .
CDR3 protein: CASSLGTTEAFF
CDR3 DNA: TGTGCCAGCAGTTTAGGAACTACTGAAGCTTTCTTT

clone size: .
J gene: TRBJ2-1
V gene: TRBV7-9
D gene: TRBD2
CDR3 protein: CASSSMTSGNNEQFF
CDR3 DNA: TGTGCCAGCAGCTCCATGACTAGCGGCAACAATGAGCAGTTCTTC

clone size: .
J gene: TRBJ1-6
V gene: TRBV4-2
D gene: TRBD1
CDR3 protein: CASSQERPGQGNSPLHF
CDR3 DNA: TGTGCCAGCAGCCAAGAACGACCGGGACAGGGAAATTCACCCCTCCACTTT